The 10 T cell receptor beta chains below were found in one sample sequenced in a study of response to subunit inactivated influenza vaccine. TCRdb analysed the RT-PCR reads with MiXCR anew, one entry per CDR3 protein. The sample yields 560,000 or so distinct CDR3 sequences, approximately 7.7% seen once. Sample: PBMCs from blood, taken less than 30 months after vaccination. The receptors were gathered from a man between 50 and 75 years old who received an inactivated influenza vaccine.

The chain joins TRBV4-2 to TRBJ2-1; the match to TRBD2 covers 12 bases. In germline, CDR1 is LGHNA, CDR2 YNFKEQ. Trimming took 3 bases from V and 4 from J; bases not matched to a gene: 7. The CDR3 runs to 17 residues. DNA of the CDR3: TGTGCCAGCAGCCAGGCCGGACTAGCGGGGAGATACAATGAGCAGTTCTTC. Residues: CASSQAGLAGRYNEQFF.

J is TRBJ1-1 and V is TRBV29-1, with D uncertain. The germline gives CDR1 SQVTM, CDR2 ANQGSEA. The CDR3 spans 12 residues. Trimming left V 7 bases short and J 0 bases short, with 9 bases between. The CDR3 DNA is TGCAGCGGGGGTGAAGTGAACACTGAAGCTTTCTTT. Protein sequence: CSGGEVNTEAFF.

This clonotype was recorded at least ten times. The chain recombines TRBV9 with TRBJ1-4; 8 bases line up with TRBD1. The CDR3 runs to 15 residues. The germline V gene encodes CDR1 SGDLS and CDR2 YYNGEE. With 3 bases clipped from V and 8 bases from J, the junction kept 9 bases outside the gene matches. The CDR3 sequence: CASSAPGGSPEKLFF. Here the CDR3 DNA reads TGTGCCAGCAGCGCTCCAGGGGGCTCGCCCGAAAAACTGTTTTTT.

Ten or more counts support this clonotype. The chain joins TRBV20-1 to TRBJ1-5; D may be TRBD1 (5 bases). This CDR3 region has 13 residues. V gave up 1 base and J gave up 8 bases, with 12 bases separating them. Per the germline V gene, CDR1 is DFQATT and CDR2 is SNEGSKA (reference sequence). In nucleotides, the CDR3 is TGCAGTGCTAGAGGGGTTACCAGGGAGCCCCAGCATTTT. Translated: CSARGVTREPQHF.

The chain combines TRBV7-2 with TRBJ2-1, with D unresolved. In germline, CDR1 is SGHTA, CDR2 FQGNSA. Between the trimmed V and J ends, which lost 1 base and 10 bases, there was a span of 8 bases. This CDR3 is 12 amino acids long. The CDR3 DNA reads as TGTGCCAGCAGCTTAGATCCAGCGGAGCAGTTCTTC. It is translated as CASSLDPAEQFF.

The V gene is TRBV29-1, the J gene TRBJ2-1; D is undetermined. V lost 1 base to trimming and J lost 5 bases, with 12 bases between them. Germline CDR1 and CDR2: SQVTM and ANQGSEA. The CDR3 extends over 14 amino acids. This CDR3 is CSVEVPPRDNEQFF. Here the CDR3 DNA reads TGCAGCGTTGAAGTACCCCCGCGCGACAATGAGCAGTTCTTC.

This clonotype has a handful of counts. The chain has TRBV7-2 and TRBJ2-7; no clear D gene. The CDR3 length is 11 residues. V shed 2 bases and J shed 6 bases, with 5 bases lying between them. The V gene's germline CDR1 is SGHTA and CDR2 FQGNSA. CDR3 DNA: TGTGCCAGCAGCTTATATGCCGAGCAGTACTTC. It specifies CASSLYAEQYF.

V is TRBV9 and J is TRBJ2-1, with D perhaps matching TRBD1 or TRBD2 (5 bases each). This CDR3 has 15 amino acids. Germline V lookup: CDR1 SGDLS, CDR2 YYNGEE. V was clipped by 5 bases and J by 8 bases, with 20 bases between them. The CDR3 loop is CASSWWGNNFDEQFF. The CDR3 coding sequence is TGTGCCAGCAGTTGGTGGGGGAACAATTTCGATGAGCAGTTCTTC.

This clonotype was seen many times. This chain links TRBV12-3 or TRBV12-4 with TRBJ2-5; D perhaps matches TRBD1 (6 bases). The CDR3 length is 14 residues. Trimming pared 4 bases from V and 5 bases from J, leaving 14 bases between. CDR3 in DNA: TGTGCCAGCAGTTACAGGGAGTCTTTTGAGACCCAGTACTTC. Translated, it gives CASSYRESFETQYF.

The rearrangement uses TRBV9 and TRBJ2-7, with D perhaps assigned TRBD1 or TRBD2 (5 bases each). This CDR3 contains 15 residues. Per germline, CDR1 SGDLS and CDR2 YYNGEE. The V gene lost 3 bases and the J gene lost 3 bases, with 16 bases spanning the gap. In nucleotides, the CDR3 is TGTGCCAGCAGCGCTACAGGAGGAGCCGACTACGAGCAGTACTTC. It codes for CASSATGGADYEQYF.